This passage covers 29 T cell receptor beta chains from one sample sequenced in a study of T cells in Graves' hyperthyroidism and ophthalmopathy. Researchers took RNA transcripts and amplified the TCR beta CDR3 regions from them. HTBI primers were employed in a first-round RT-PCR of the TCR CDR3. TCRdb fed the multiplex PCR reads into MiXCR, producing one record per CDR3 protein. The table shows under 400,000 distinct CDR3 sequences, with roughly 14% occurring only once. Sequencing was performed on blood. Receptors were obtained from a woman between 18 and 30 years old with Graves' hyperthyroidism that later progressed to Graves' ophthalmopathy.

The table lists this clonotype with many counts. Here the CDR3 DNA reads TGTGCCAGCAGCTTAGGTCCTAGCGGGCCCTACGAGCAGTACTTC. Protein: CASSLGPSGPYEQYF. This chain joins TRBV7-2 and TRBJ2-7; 8 bases line up with TRBD2. The length of the CDR3 is 15 residues. The V and J ends lost 1 base and 2 bases, in that order; junction bases with no gene match: 4. Germline CDR1 and CDR2: SGHTA and FQGNSA.

This clonotype was detected ten times or more. The rearrangement joins TRBV7-2 to TRBJ1-6; no firm D call. V was shortened by 0 bases and J by 10 bases, with 10 bases between the two germline ends. The CDR3 is 14 amino acids. Germline V gene data show CDR1 as SGHTA and CDR2 as FQGNSA. In nucleotides, the CDR3 is TGTGCCAGCAGCTTAGCAGGGAATCGGTCACCCCTCCACTTT. Its translation is CASSLAGNRSPLHF.

This clonotype showed up many times. The V and J genes are TRBV28 and TRBJ2-3; 10 nucleotides agree with TRBD2. V shed 4 bases and J 2 bases; nucleotides not matched to a gene: 12. The germline CDR1 and CDR2 sequences are MDHEN and SYDVKM. CDR3 length: 18 residues. DNA for the CDR3: TGTGCCAGCAGTTCCTCGCAAACTAGCGGGACGGTCACAGATACGCAGTATTTT. This gives the protein CASSSSQTSGTVTDTQYF. The variable domain in full, completed from reference TRBV28 and TRBJ2-3, reads DVKVTQSSRYLVKRTGEKVFLECVQDMDHENMFWYRQDPGLGLRLIYFSYDVKMKEKGDIPEGYSVSREKKERFSLILESASTNQTSMYLCASSSSQTSGTVTDTQYFGPGTRLTVL.

This clonotype came up a few times. The chain couples TRBV27 to TRBJ2-5; D is undetermined. Germline V CDR1 and CDR2: MNHEY, SMNVEV (reference sequence). The V gene lost 0 bases and the J gene lost 6 bases, with 11 bases spanning the gap. CDR3 length equals 14 residues. DNA for the CDR3: TGTGCCAGCAGTTTATCCCTCCACGAAAAGACCCAGTACTTC. This gives the protein CASSLSLHEKTQYF.

The J gene is TRBJ1-5, the V gene TRBV6-5; no definite D call. V was pared by 8 bases and J by 4 bases, with 9 bases between. This CDR3 is built from 12 residues. In germline, CDR1 is MNHEY, CDR2 SVGAGI. The CDR3 bases are TGTGCCAGCGGTGACTCAAATCAGCCCCAGCATTTT. This sequence encodes CASGDSNQPQHF.

The chain has TRBV10-2 and TRBJ2-2; the match to TRBD2 covers 11 bases. V dropped 7 bases and J dropped 6; count of bases not matched to a gene: 13. The germline V gene encodes CDR1 WSHSY and CDR2 SAAADI. This CDR3 comprises 17 residues. The CDR3 loop is CASIKGGLAGGPGELFF. The CDR3 nucleotides read TGCGCCAGCATCAAAGGAGGTTTAGCGGGAGGGCCCGGGGAGCTGTTTTTT.

The chain joins TRBV29-1 to TRBJ2-3; D not certain. Germline V gene sequence: CDR1 SQVTM, CDR2 ANQGSEA. The CDR3 has 13 amino acids. Trimming pared 5 bases from V and 2 bases from J, leaving 11 bases between. The CDR3 reads CSVWNQNTDTQYF. CDR3 nucleotide sequence: TGCAGCGTTTGGAACCAGAACACAGATACGCAGTATTTT.

This clonotype has at least ten counts. The chain recombines TRBV18 with TRBJ2-5, with D tentatively TRBD1 (5 bases). Germline-derived CDR1 and CDR2 are KGHSH and LQKENI. Trimming took off 0 bases at V and 4 bases at J, with 9 bases between the two ends. This CDR3 contains 14 residues. CDR3 region: CASSPPARAETQYF. The CDR3 bases are TGTGCCAGCTCACCACCGGCCAGGGCAGAGACCCAGTACTTC.

This chain joins TRBV6-1 and TRBJ2-7; 7 nucleotides line up with TRBD2. The CDR3 is made up of 13 amino acids. Trimming took 8 bases from V and 2 from J; bases not matched to a gene: 6. The germline gives CDR1 MNHNS, CDR2 SASEGT. This chain's CDR3 is CASGLGGTYEQYF. The DNA for the CDR3 is TGTGCCAGCGGACTGGGAGGGACCTACGAGCAGTACTTC.

This chain uses TRBV19 with TRBJ2-7; 12 bases line up with TRBD1. This CDR3 comprises 17 residues. With 10 bases clipped from V and 4 bases from J, the junction kept 17 bases outside the gene matches. Per the germline V gene, CDR1 is LNHDA and CDR2 is SQIVND (reference sequence). Written as DNA, the CDR3 is TGTGCCAACAACAACTCCCCGGGACAGGGGGCTAATTACGAGCAGTACTTC. Translation: CANNNSPGQGANYEQYF.

This clonotype was picked up many times. The chain couples TRBV20-1 to TRBJ1-2, with TRBD1 identical over 7 bases. Germline assignment: CDR1 DFQATT and CDR2 SNEGSKA (reference sequence). The J segment lost 4 bases and the V segment lost 4 bases, leaving 9 bases of the junction unmatched. The CDR3 extends over 14 amino acids. CDR3: CSANVDRPFYGYTF. For the CDR3, the DNA is TGCAGTGCTAATGTGGACAGGCCTTTCTATGGCTACACCTTC.

This sequence joins TRBV9 and TRBJ2-3; D might be TRBD2 (5 bases). CDR1 and CDR2 (germline): SGDLS, YYNGEE. Trimming pared 0 bases from V and 6 bases from J, leaving 17 bases between. CDR3 length equals 16 residues. CDR3: CASSVEMTGRTDTQYF. DNA of the CDR3: TGTGCCAGCAGCGTAGAGATGACGGGCCGGACTGATACGCAGTATTTT.

The table lists this clonotype with a few counts. The J gene is TRBJ2-1, the V gene TRBV6-2 or TRBV6-3, with D maybe TRBD2 (6 bases). Germline-derived CDR1 and CDR2 are MNHEY and SVGEGT. V was pared by 6 bases and J by 1 base, with 16 bases between. There are 16 residues in the CDR3. In DNA, the CDR3 is TGTGCCAGCAGCCACCCCGGGGGACGTTCCTACAATGAGCAGTTCTTC. Protein sequence: CASSHPGGRSYNEQFF.

The chain links TRBV7-6 to TRBJ1-1; D is unresolved. CDR1 is SGHVS, CDR2 FNYEAQ, per germline. This CDR3 has 14 residues. Deletions cut 4 bases from V and 1 base from J, with 10 bases between. This CDR3 reads CASSSQPANTEAFF. For the CDR3, the DNA is TGTGCCAGCAGCTCCCAGCCGGCGAACACTGAAGCTTTCTTT.

The table lists this clonotype with many counts. V and J are TRBV3-1 and TRBJ2-7; the D gene is possibly TRBD1 (6 bases). Trimming took off 5 bases at V and 3 bases at J, with 14 bases between the two ends. This CDR3 has 14 residues. Germline V CDR1 and CDR2: LGHDT, YNNKEL (reference sequence). This CDR3 is CASSSWTANYEQYF. The CDR3 region has the DNA TGTGCCAGCAGCTCCTGGACAGCCAACTACGAGCAGTACTTC.

This chain connects TRBV19 to TRBJ2-1, with 7 bases matching TRBD2. The V segment lost 7 bases and the J segment 4 bases; nucleotides outside the gene matches: 7. The CDR3 is 14 residues long. CDR1 LNHDA and CDR2 SQIVND come from the germline V gene (reference sequence). In DNA form, the CDR3 reads TGTGCCAGTAAACTAGCGATTGATTACAATGAGCAGTTCTTC. Amino acids: CASKLAIDYNEQFF.

The chain employs TRBV5-4 and TRBJ2-7, with TRBD1 as a possible D gene (5 bases). Trimming took 1 base from V and 4 from J, leaving 12 bases between them. CDR3 length: 14 residues. Germline V gene data show CDR1 as SGHNT and CDR2 as YYREEE (reference sequence). CDR3 protein: CASSLQGSQYEQYF. CDR3 in DNA: TGTGCCAGCAGCTTGCAGGGAAGCCAGTACGAGCAGTACTTC. The full variable domain, completed using reference TRBV5-4 and TRBJ2-7, is ETGVTQSPTHLIKTRGQQVTLRCSSQSGHNTVSWYQQALGQGPQFIFQYYREEENGRGNFPPRFSGLQFPNYSSELNVNALELDDSALYLCASSLQGSQYEQYFGPGTRLTVT.

This chain connects TRBV27 to TRBJ2-7; D not resolved. The V end was cut by 2 bases, the J end by 5 bases, with 25 bases between. Germline V gives CDR1 MNHEY, CDR2 SMNVEV (reference sequence). This CDR3 has 18 residues. CDR3 in DNA: TGTGCCAGCAGTTTAGCCCCCCCACGACTCGGTCCACGGGACGAGCAGTACTTC. Its translation: CASSLAPPRLGPRDEQYF.

On this clonotype itself: This may arise from a read error, as a much more abundant clone is one base away. This chain joins TRBV5-6 and TRBJ2-5; the D gene is possibly TRBD1 (6 bases). Per germline, CDR1 SGHDT and CDR2 YYEEEE. The CDR3 loop spans 13 amino acids. The V end was cut by 1 base, the J end by 4 bases, with 8 bases between. The chain's CDR3 is CASSLTGLETQYF. The CDR3 coding sequence is TGTGCCAGCAGCTTGACAGGGTTAGAGACCCAGTACTTC.

Regarding this clonotype: This clone may be a read error of a much larger clone one base away. The chain has TRBV28 and TRBJ1-1; no definite D call. The germline V gene has CDR1 MDHEN and CDR2 SYDVKM. The V end was cut by 3 bases, the J end by 6 bases, with 11 bases between. The CDR3 has 13 amino acids. CDR3 in DNA: TGTGCCAGCAGTTTCTTCACATCCCCTGAAGCTTTCTTT. Translated, it gives CASSFFTSPEAFF.

Ten or more counts support this clonotype. J is TRBJ2-3 and V is TRBV5-1; D not certain. The germline V gene encodes CDR1 SGHRS and CDR2 YFSETQ. Trimming cost V 0 bases and J 2 bases, with 10 bases left between them. This CDR3 comprises 15 residues. The CDR3 DNA follows: TGCGCCAGCAGCTTGGAGGTCCTCCCCACAGATACGCAGTATTTT. This translates into CASSLEVLPTDTQYF. Full variable domain (outside the CDR3, taken from reference TRBV5-1 and TRBJ2-3): KAGVTQTPRYLIKTRGQQVTLSCSPISGHRSVSWYQQTPGQGLQFLFEYFSETQRNKGNFPGRFSGRQFSNSRSEMNVSTLELGDSALYLCASSLEVLPTDTQYFGPGTRLTVL.

This clonotype was counted between two and nine times. This rearrangement joins TRBV20-1 to TRBJ2-2; a possible D gene is TRBD2 (6 bases). The length of the CDR3 is 15 residues. Germline V CDR1 and CDR2: DFQATT, SNEGSKA (reference sequence). The V end was cut by 5 bases, the J end by 2 bases, with 15 bases between. The CDR3 region has the DNA TGCAGTGCTCGGACCGGGACTTCTAACACCGGGGAGCTGTTTTTT. It encodes CSARTGTSNTGELFF.

This clonotype was seen many times. V and J are TRBV7-2 and TRBJ2-7, with no clear D. The CDR3 covers 14 residues. Germline assignment: CDR1 SGHTA and CDR2 FQGNSA. V was pared by 6 bases and J by 3 bases, with 15 bases between. CDR3 DNA sequence: TGTGCCAGCAGTTTTACGTTGCAAAACTACGAGCAGTACTTC. It codes for CASSFTLQNYEQYF.

This clonotype has a count of ten or more. The chain is built from TRBV11-2 and TRBJ2-5; 7 bases map to TRBD2. The CDR3 runs 14 residues. The germline V gene encodes CDR1 SGHAT and CDR2 FQNNGV. Germline trimming cut 5 bases from V and 5 bases from J; bases unmatched to any gene: 8. This CDR3 reads CASSPGGGSETQYF. The CDR3 nucleotides are TGTGCCAGCAGCCCGGGAGGAGGTTCGGAGACCCAGTACTTC.

This clonotype was recorded many times. J is TRBJ2-1 and V is TRBV7-9; the D gene is possibly TRBD2 (6 bases). V lost 3 bases and J 3 bases, leaving 6 bases between the germline ends. Germline CDR1 SEHNR, CDR2 FQNEAQ (reference sequence). There are 13 residues in the CDR3. This chain's CDR3 is CASSLRGYNEQFF. CDR3 nucleotides: TGTGCCAGCAGCTTGCGGGGCTACAATGAGCAGTTCTTC.

Ten or more counts support this clonotype. This rearrangement joins TRBV28 to TRBJ1-1; tentatively, D is TRBD1 (5 bases). The CDR3 is made up of 13 amino acids. V lost 7 bases and J 9 bases, leaving 18 bases between the germline ends. CDR1 and CDR2 from the germline V gene are MDHEN and SYDVKM. The CDR3 DNA reads as TGTGCCAGCACCCTCTTGGGGCCGGACCAAGCTTTCTTT. This sequence encodes CASTLLGPDQAFF.

This clonotype has more than one count but fewer than ten. The chain is built from TRBV11-2 and TRBJ2-7; no reliable D call. Germline lookup yields CDR1 SGHAT and CDR2 FQNNGV. This CDR3 has 14 amino acids. The V and J ends lost 1 base and 7 bases respectively, with 14 bases between them. CDR3: CASSLARALGEQYF. The CDR3 DNA follows: TGTGCCAGCAGCTTAGCGAGAGCTCTAGGGGAGCAGTACTTC.

The sample holds many counts of this clonotype. V usage is TRBV29-1 and J usage is TRBJ2-7; D is ambiguous. With 5 bases removed from V and 1 base from J, the gap between germline ends came to 9 bases. Germline V gene lookup returns CDR1 SQVTM and CDR2 ANQGSEA. CDR3 length: 12 amino acids. CDR3: CSVSERSYEQYF. As DNA, the CDR3 is TGCAGCGTTTCAGAGCGATCCTACGAGCAGTACTTC.

In this sample, this clonotype turned up a few times. The gene calls are TRBV4-1 and TRBJ2-5; TRBD1 aligns across 10 bases. Per the germline V gene, CDR1 is MGHRA and CDR2 is YSYEKL. This CDR3 contains 15 residues. V was clipped by 6 bases and J by 4 bases; unmatched bases: 8. This CDR3 reads CASRPGTGEGETQYF. For the CDR3, the DNA is TGCGCCAGCAGACCTGGGACAGGGGAGGGAGAGACCCAGTACTTC.